This paragraph covers one T cell receptor beta chain sequence. Antigen unknown. The sample comes from a study of tumor-infiltrating lymphocytes in localized non-small cell lung cancer. Study-wide results and limits: Tumor T-cell fraction from TCR sequencing was not associated with recurrence-free survival (p = 0.61). Available tissue quantity limited TCR sequencing to a patient subset. Compared with uninvolved lung, tumors showed higher T cell infiltration by TCRbeta sequencing.

Sequenced by immunoSEQ multiplex PCR; TCRdb stores in-frame clones only, minus some. The sample shows tens of thousands of clones, nearly 70% of them seen only once. Germline loops: CDR1 MNHEY, CDR2 SMNVEV (reference sequence). Deletions cut 5 bases from V and 0 bases from J, with 10 bases between. The CDR3 sequence is 14 residues long. The clonotype was recovered from a human donor with non-small cell lung cancer. Sequencing was carried out using lung tumor tissue. This sequence joins TRBV27 and TRBJ1-1; D not certain. In DNA, the CDR3 is TGTGCCAGCAGTCCCCAACACATGAACACTGAAGCTTTCTTT. Translation gives CASSPQHMNTEAFF.